These 2 T cell receptor beta chains were sequenced from one sample in a study of T cells after yellow fever vaccination (dated by TCRdb to between 2018 and 2020). This sample's treatment or condition label indicates: live attenuated yellow fever vaccine strain. Libraries were built with 5' RACE. Sequencing took place on an Illumina NovaSeq 6000. TCRdb redid the processing of the public reads, applying fastp at Q25 and MiXCR, and retained in-frame beta chains. Each record represents a unique CDR3 protein, reported with the most common genes and DNA among its rows. The sample table holds 200,000 to 250,000 distinct CDR3 sequences, of which about 3% were seen once. The ten largest clones take up about 3% of the sample. The sequences come from CD4+ T cells sorted from PBMCs, collected 10 days after the yellow fever booster vaccination. The receptor set was obtained from a man in his late teens or twenties who received the YFV17D yellow fever vaccine.

This clonotype was counted ten times or more. This rearrangement joins TRBV2 to TRBJ1-2, with a weak D call TRBD1 (5 bases). CDR3 length: 13 amino acids. Germline loops: CDR1 SNHLY, CDR2 FYNNEI. In DNA, the CDR3 is TGTGCTTCCCGGGGCGACCAGCCCTATGGCTACACCTTC. The encoded protein is CASRGDQPYGYTF.

This clonotype was recorded at least ten times. V and J are TRBV5-6 and TRBJ2-5; D possibly corresponds to TRBD2 (5 bases). CDR3 length equals 13 residues. CDR1 is SGHDT and CDR2 is YYEEEE in the germline V gene. V lost 3 bases and J lost 2, with 8 bases in between. This chain's CDR3 is CASSSLVQETQYF. In DNA, the CDR3 is TGTGCCAGCAGCTCACTAGTGCAAGAGACCCAGTACTTC.